This TCR beta chain was found in a study of blood T cell repertoires in COVID-19. Membership in each cohort depended on participant-reported clinical history. Trimming pared 0 bases from V and 2 bases from J, leaving 12 bases between. This CDR3 has 16 amino acids. From germline, CDR1 is MNHEY and CDR2 SVGEGT. Repertoires were generated with immunoSEQ multiplex PCR, while TCRdb's copy carries only in-frame clones and drops some. The sample contains about 220,000 clones, approximately 90% of which appear only once. Sample: PBMCs or T cells enriched from blood (not recorded which). The chain couples TRBV6-2 or TRBV6-3 to TRBJ2-3; D gene ambiguous. This sequence was found in a middle-aged woman with acute COVID-19. DNA for the CDR3: TGTGCCAGCAGTTACTCGAGCGTTCCTACCACAGATACGCAGTATTTT. It encodes CASSYSSVPTTDTQYF.